The following is a T cell receptor (beta chain) sequence with its context. The antigen is unknown. This sample was taken from a study of blood T cells in healthy people across ages. A second PCR of about 6 to 11 cycles used a sample-barcoded 5' primer and a J-beta primer mix. Every cDNA molecule bore a tag from a template-switch adaptor containing 12 random nucleotides. TCRdb re-called the 5' RACE reads with MiXCR, one entry per CDR3 protein. The sample carries almost 1 million distinct CDR3 sequences, roughly 51% recorded once. The J segment lost 11 bases and the V segment lost 5 bases, leaving 16 bases of the junction unmatched. The CDR3 is 15 amino acids. CDR1 is MNHEY, CDR2 SVGEGT, per germline. Study-level findings and limits: Relative to aged donors, long-lived donors carried more naive CD4+ cells and displayed higher diversity.

This TCR came from a woman aged 55-75 years in good health. Sequenced: blood. J is TRBJ2-5 and V is TRBV6-2 or TRBV6-3, with 8 nucleotides matching TRBD1. The CDR3 DNA follows: TGTGCCAGCAGTGGACAGGGACTTCTCTACAATGAGCAGTACTTC. Its translation is CASSGQGLLYNEQYF.